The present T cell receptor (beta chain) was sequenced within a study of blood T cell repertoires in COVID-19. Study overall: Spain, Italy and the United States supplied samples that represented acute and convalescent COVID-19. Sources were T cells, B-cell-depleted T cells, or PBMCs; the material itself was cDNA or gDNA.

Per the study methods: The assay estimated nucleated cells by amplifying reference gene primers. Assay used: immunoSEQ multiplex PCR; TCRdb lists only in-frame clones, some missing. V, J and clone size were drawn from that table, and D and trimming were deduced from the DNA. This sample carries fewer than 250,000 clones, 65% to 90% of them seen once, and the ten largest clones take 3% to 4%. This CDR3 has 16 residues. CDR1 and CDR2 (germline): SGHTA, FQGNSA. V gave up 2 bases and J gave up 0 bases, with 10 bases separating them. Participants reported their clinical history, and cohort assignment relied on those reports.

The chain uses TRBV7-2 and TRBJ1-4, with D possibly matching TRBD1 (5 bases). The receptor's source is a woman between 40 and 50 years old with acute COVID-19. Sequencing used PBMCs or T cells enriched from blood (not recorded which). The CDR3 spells CASSLNPTATNEKLFF. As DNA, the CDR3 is TGTGCCAGCAGCTTAAACCCGACAGCAACTAATGAAAAACTGTTTTTT.